These T cell receptor beta chains were read from a single sample in a study of vaccination effects on CD4 cells after COVID-19. Repertoires were generated with immunoSEQ multiplex PCR, while TCRdb's copy carries only in-frame clones and drops some. The sample holds some 50,000 clones, 65% to 75% seen once. Their target antigens are unknown. This specimen consisted of CD4+ T cells from PBMCs cultured without peptide, obtained after COVID-19 vaccination. The source of these receptors is a human donor who had a prior SARS-CoV-2 infection. The CDR3 runs from the conserved cysteine through the conserved F or W. The D gene is left open where the match is weak. Only some rows state a clone size, as once, few, many or a class for expanded clones.

v_call	clone_size	j_call	d_call	cdr3_aa	cdr3_nt
TRBV14	few	TRBJ2-3	NA	CASSPKRWALDTQYF	TGTGCCAGCAGCCCTAAACGATGGGCCTTGGATACGCAGTATTTT
TRBV10-1	few	TRBJ1-1	NA	CARAYRATTEAFF	TGCGCCAGAGCATATAGGGCTACCACTGAAGCTTTCTTT
TRBV5-4	NA	TRBJ2-3	NA	CASSLAGSTDTQYF	TGTGCCAGCAGCTTGGCCGGGAGCACAGATACGCAGTATTTT
TRBV4-3	NA	TRBJ2-7	TRBD2	CASSQRLAAYEQYF	TGCGCCAGCAGCCAACGGCTAGCGGCCTACGAGCAGTACTTC
TRBV2	NA	TRBJ1-2	NA	CASSEEFNYGYTF	TGTGCCAGCAGTGAGGAATTCAACTATGGCTACACCTTC
TRBV6-6	NA	TRBJ1-3	NA	CASREDISGNTIYF	TGTGCCAGCAGGGAAGATATTTCTGGAAACACCATATATTTT
TRBV24-1	NA	TRBJ2-2	TRBD1	CATSGGQRNTGELFF	TGTGCCACCAGTGGGGGACAGAGGAACACCGGGGAGCTGTTTTTT
TRBV28	NA	TRBJ2-1	TRBD2	CASSLGGTSGRNEQFF	TGTGCCAGCAGTTTAGGAGGGACTAGCGGGAGAAATGAGCAGTTCTTC
TRBV5-6	NA	TRBJ1-4	NA	CASSLGGEKLFF	TGTGCCAGCAGCTTGGGGGGTGAAAAACTGTTTTTT
TRBV24-1	NA	TRBJ2-1	NA	CATSDLNRDTQNNEQFF	TGTGCCACCAGTGATTTAAACCGGGACACGCAAAACAATGAGCAGTTCTTC
TRBV24-1	NA	TRBJ1-2	NA	CATSDLDGFYGYTF	TGTGCCACCAGTGACCTGGACGGCTTCTATGGCTACACCTTC
TRBV6-5	NA	TRBJ1-2	TRBD1	CASSNGQGSRGYTF	TGTGCCAGCAGCAATGGACAGGGAAGTCGGGGCTACACCTTC